The 2 T cell receptor beta chains below were found in one sample sequenced in a study of T cells in Graves' hyperthyroidism and ophthalmopathy. Using RNA transcripts as the source, TCR beta CDR3 regions were amplified. Initially, a first-round RT-PCR of the TCR CDR3 employed the HTBI primer set. TCRdb redid the calling of the multiplex PCR reads with MiXCR, one entry per CDR3 protein. This sample has approximately 400,000 distinct CDR3 sequences, with around a quarter found just once. The sample was blood. The receptors here all came from a man aged 50 to 60 with Graves' hyperthyroidism.

CDR3 sequence (DNA): TGCAGCGTTCAAGGGGGCGGAAACACCATATATTTT. This gives the protein CSVQGGGNTIYF. The chain has TRBV29-1 and TRBJ1-3, with 7 nucleotides matching TRBD1. The CDR3 loop spans 12 amino acids. V shed 5 bases and J 4 bases; nucleotides not matched to a gene: 2. The V gene's germline CDR1 is SQVTM and CDR2 ANQGSEA.

In the case of this clonotype: The CDR3 does not close with the conserved phenylalanine or tryptophan, likely indicating a read error. The chain links TRBV11-3 to TRBJ1-1, with TRBD1 matching over 9 bases. The CDR3 has 19 amino acids. V gave up 0 bases and J gave up 0 bases; unmatched junction bases: 11. Germline CDR1 SGHNT, CDR2 YENEEA. CDR3 DNA sequence: TGTGCCAGCAGCTTAGATCGCTTCGGGACAGGGTTAATGAACACTGAAGCTTTCTCT. It is translated as CASSLDRFGTGLMNTEAFS.